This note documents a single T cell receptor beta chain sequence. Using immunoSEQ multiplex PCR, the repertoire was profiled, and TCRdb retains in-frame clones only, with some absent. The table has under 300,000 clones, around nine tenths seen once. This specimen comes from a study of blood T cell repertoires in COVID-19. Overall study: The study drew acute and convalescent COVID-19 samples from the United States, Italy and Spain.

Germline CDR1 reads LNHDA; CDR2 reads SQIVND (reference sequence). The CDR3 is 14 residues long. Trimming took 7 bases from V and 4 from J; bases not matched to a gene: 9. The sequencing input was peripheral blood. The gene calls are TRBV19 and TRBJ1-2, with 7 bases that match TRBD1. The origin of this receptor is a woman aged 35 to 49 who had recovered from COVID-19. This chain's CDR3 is CASTLPDRIYGYTF. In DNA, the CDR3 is TGTGCCAGTACCCTCCCGGACAGGATCTATGGCTACACCTTC.